This T cell receptor beta chain was sequenced during a study of shared clonotypes between healthy human individuals. The study's findings and limits: The study found lower generation probabilities in non-shared clonotypes than in those shared by all four donors.

Germline V gene lookup returns CDR1 SNHLY and CDR2 FYNNEI. This CDR3 is built from 14 residues. Trimming cost V 6 bases and J 4 bases, with 13 bases left between them. This clone showed up just once. Its antigen is currently unknown. TCRdb keeps only in-frame clones here, not all; method: immunoSEQ multiplex PCR. The sample includes hundreds of thousands of clones, less than 85% seen only once; the top ten take around 1.6%. This chain connects TRBV2 to TRBJ1-5; perhaps TRBD1 as D (6 bases). The origin of this receptor is a woman aged 25 to 39 in good health. Sequencing used memory CD4+ T cells sorted from blood. The subset is: CD45RA-negative fraction. CDR3 in DNA: TGTGCCAGCAGCAACCGGGACAAGAATCAGCCCCAGCATTTT. Protein product: CASSNRDKNQPQHF.